These 12 T cell receptor beta chains originate from one sample sequenced in a study of T-cell reconstitution after alpha-beta-depleted transplantation in children. The TCRbeta library incorporated unique molecular identifiers. Each CDR3 protein is one row after TCRdb ran MiXCR on the PCR reads. The table shows fewer than 550,000 distinct CDR3 sequences, with roughly 10% occurring only once. The specimen comprised PBMCs from the stem cell graft donor, sampled from the stem cell graft. The receptors were gathered from a human donor who donated a stem cell graft to a child with acute myeloid leukemia.

This clonotype was seen at least ten times. The V and J genes are TRBV12-3 or TRBV12-4 and TRBJ2-5; D unresolved. CDR3 length equals 15 residues. V lost 6 bases and J 2 bases, leaving 16 bases between the germline ends. CDR3 bases: TGTGCCAGCAGCCCAAAGAAGTCTGCTCAAGAGACCCAGTACTTC. Encoded protein: CASSPKKSAQETQYF.

The rearrangement uses TRBV12-3 or TRBV12-4 and TRBJ2-2, with 7 bases matching TRBD2. CDR3 length equals 13 residues. The J segment lost 13 bases and the V segment lost 2 bases, leaving 7 bases of the junction unmatched. This chain's CDR3 is CASSLSRREGLFF. DNA of the CDR3: TGTGCCAGCAGTTTATCCCGCAGGGAGGGGCTGTTTTTT.

This chain links TRBV7-3 with TRBJ2-7; D not certain. V dropped 5 bases and J dropped 7 bases, with 21 bases sitting between them. The germline V gene encodes CDR1 SGHTA and CDR2 FQGTGA. CDR3 length: 15 amino acids. DNA of the CDR3: TGTGCCAGCAGCCCCAACGTGGTCTCAGTAGGGGAGCAGTACTTC. Amino acids: CASSPNVVSVGEQYF.

This clonotype occurred a few times. V usage is TRBV3-1 and J usage is TRBJ2-7, with D perhaps TRBD2 (7 bases). The CDR3 is made up of 16 amino acids. Germline V gene data show CDR1 as LGHDT and CDR2 as YNNKEL (reference sequence). V lost 0 bases and J lost 4, with 16 bases in between. Here the CDR3 reads CASSQDSTGGGYEQYF. In DNA, the CDR3 is TGTGCCAGCAGCCAAGATTCGACGGGGGGCGGTTACGAGCAGTACTTC.

This chain uses TRBV9 with TRBJ2-1; perhaps TRBD1 as D (6 bases). CDR3 size: 13 residues. Trimming cost V 4 bases and J 4 bases, with 9 bases left between them. CDR1 SGDLS and CDR2 YYNGEE come from the germline V gene. The CDR3 is CASSIGTYNEQFF. Written as DNA, the CDR3 is TGTGCCAGCAGCATCGGGACATACAATGAGCAGTTCTTC.

This clonotype appeared a few times. The rearrangement joins TRBV5-1 to TRBJ1-1; D unclear. Germline assignment: CDR1 SGHRS and CDR2 YFSETQ. This CDR3 has 13 residues. Trimming removed 0 bases from V and 8 bases from J, with 11 bases in between. CDR3 loop: CASSLAAGMEAFF. The CDR3 DNA reads as TGCGCCAGCAGCTTGGCCGCGGGGATGGAAGCTTTCTTT.

The table lists this clonotype with many counts. The chain combines TRBV18 with TRBJ2-7, with 8 bases matching TRBD1. Unmatched junction bases numbered 3, after V lost 2 bases and J lost 6 bases. This CDR3 region has 13 residues. CDR1 is KGHSH, CDR2 LQKENI, per germline. CDR3 coding DNA: TGTGCCAGCTCACCAGGGACAGGTGCCGAGCAGTACGTC. Amino acids: CASSPGTGAEQYV.

The chain couples TRBV7-2 to TRBJ1-1, with D unclear. Trimming removed 5 bases at V and 6 bases at J, with 13 bases between. This CDR3 comprises 13 residues. Germline-derived CDR1 and CDR2 are SGHTA and FQGNSA. This CDR3 is CASSRGVFPEAFF. The DNA of the CDR3 is TGTGCCAGCAGCCGCGGGGTTTTCCCTGAAGCTTTCTTT. Filled out from reference TRBV7-2 and TRBJ1-1, the complete variable domain reads GAGVSQSPSNKVTEKGKDVELRCDPISGHTALYWYRQSLGQGLEFLIYFQGNSAPDKSGLPSDRFSAERTGGSVSTLTIQRTQQEDSAVYLCASSRGVFPEAFFGQGTRLTVV.

This clonotype came up a few times. CDR3 loop: CASSSLGRDTEAFF. CDR3 DNA sequence: TGCGCCAGCAGCTCTCTTGGGCGCGACACTGAAGCTTTCTTT. The chain links TRBV5-1 to TRBJ1-1; D remains unclear. The V end was cut by 3 bases, the J end by 3 bases, with 12 bases between. The CDR3 totals 14 residues. Germline loops: CDR1 SGHRS, CDR2 YFSETQ.

This clonotype has more than one count but fewer than ten. J is TRBJ2-5 and V is TRBV6-2 or TRBV6-3; D gene uncertain. The V end lost 2 bases, the J end lost 4 bases, and 5 bases lay between the germline ends. This CDR3 comprises 12 residues. Germline values: CDR1 MNHEY, CDR2 SVGEGT. The CDR3 nucleotides read TGTGCCAGCAGTTACCTCCTAGAGACCCAGTACTTC. It specifies CASSYLLETQYF.

The chain uses TRBV20-1 and TRBJ1-3; perhaps TRBD1 as D (6 bases). The V end was cut by 1 base, the J end by 0 bases, with 10 bases between. Germline lookup yields CDR1 DFQATT and CDR2 SNEGSKA (reference sequence). The CDR3 is 15 amino acids. The CDR3 bases are TGCAGTGCTAGAGGTTCAGGGGCCTCTGGAAACACCATATATTTT. Translating it yields CSARGSGASGNTIYF.

V and J are TRBV6-1 and TRBJ2-7; 14 bases fit TRBD2. Germline V gene data show CDR1 as MNHNS and CDR2 as SASEGT. The CDR3 sequence is 15 residues long. V lost 4 bases and J lost 4; bases outside the gene matches: 3. Written as DNA, the CDR3 is TGTGCCAGCAGTGGGACTAGCGGGGGGAGATACGAGCAGTACGTC. Translated: CASSGTSGGRYEQYV.